Given below is one TCR beta chain in context. Its antigen is currently unknown. The data are from a study of chemoradiotherapy in HPV16-positive cancers. Overall study: Candidate HPV-specific T-cell clones and common TCR motifs came from functional assays in a couple of HPV16-positive patients.

Study-wide results and limits: Candidate HPV-specific clones and E7-related TCR motifs grew in tumor during treatment. The functional HPV-specific definition rests on just a couple of HPV16-positive patients.

Over chemoradiotherapy, repertoires were sampled more than once. Method: immunoSEQ multiplex PCR; TCRdb's copy keeps in-frame clones and lacks some. The sample records 30,000 to 45,000 clones, roughly 75% being singletons. V lost 3 bases, J lost 4 bases, and 5 bases stayed unmatched. From germline, CDR1 is MNHNS and CDR2 SASEGT. This CDR3 contains 15 residues. This sequence originates from a human donor with HPV-associated anogenital cancer. The input for sequencing was blood, taken from a patient who underwent chemoradiotherapy. This sequence joins TRBV6-1 and TRBJ2-1; 8 nucleotides line up with TRBD1. The CDR3 reads CASSDLWTGYNEQFF. CDR3 bases: TGTGCCAGCAGTGATCTCTGGACAGGGTACAATGAGCAGTTCTTC.